These 19 T cell receptor beta chains came from one sample sequenced in a study of blood T cell repertoires in COVID-19. Clones were read by immunoSEQ multiplex PCR, and TCRdb kept only the in-frame ones, dropping some. The sample includes roughly 28,000 clones, over 75% of them seen just once. The sequencing input was peripheral blood. These receptors all come from a woman in her 70s with active or convalescent COVID-19.

This clone was detected only once. The chain couples TRBV5-1 to TRBJ1-4; TRBD1 matches 8 bases. Germline values: CDR1 SGHRS, CDR2 YFSETQ. J gave up 7 bases and V 0 bases, and 5 bases lay outside the gene matches. The CDR3 length is 15 residues. CDR3 bases: TGCGCCAGCAGCTTGGCAGGGGGCCCCAGTGAAAAACTGTTTTTT. This translates into CASSLAGGPSEKLFF.

The J gene is TRBJ1-4, the V gene TRBV5-6, with 7 bases fitting TRBD1. The V segment lost 4 bases and the J segment 6 bases; nucleotides outside the gene matches: 18. CDR1 SGHDT and CDR2 YYEEEE come from the germline V gene. The CDR3 covers 18 residues. This chain's CDR3 is CASSGTGTVTVGYEKLFF. CDR3 DNA sequence: TGTGCCAGCAGCGGCACCGGGACAGTGACCGTGGGCTATGAAAAACTGTTTTTT.

This chain joins TRBV28 and TRBJ2-7; D call uncertain. Between the trimmed V and J ends, which lost 10 bases and 3 bases, there was a span of 19 bases. This CDR3 contains 14 residues. Germline loops: CDR1 MDHEN, CDR2 SYDVKM. This CDR3 reads CATEYRLQNYEQYF. The CDR3, as DNA: TGTGCCACCGAGTACCGGCTACAGAACTACGAGCAGTACTTC.

In its sample, this clone was seen once. The chain carries TRBV27 and TRBJ1-4, with D unresolved. Germline V gene data show CDR1 as MNHEY and CDR2 as SMNVEV (reference sequence). This CDR3 has 15 amino acids. Between the trimmed V and J ends, which lost 5 bases and 8 bases, there was a span of 18 bases. CDR3 region: CASSQLEAGREKLFF. DNA for the CDR3: TGTGCCAGCAGTCAACTAGAAGCCGGAAGGGAAAAACTGTTTTTT.

CDR3 nucleotides: TGTGCCAGCAGCCGGGACAGAACTAACTATGGCTACACCTTC. Its translation is CASSRDRTNYGYTF. The rearrangement uses TRBV3-1 (or the pseudogene TRBV3-2) and TRBJ1-2; the match to TRBD1 covers 7 bases. The junction had 2 bases not matched to a gene; V was cut back by 4 bases and J by 0 bases. This CDR3 comprises 14 residues. Germline V gives CDR1 LGHDT, CDR2 YNNKEL (reference sequence).

The gene calls are TRBV13 and TRBJ1-3, with unresolved D. Germline assignment: CDR1 PRHDT and CDR2 FYEKMQ (reference sequence). The CDR3 sequence is 13 residues long. The ends were cut back, 11 bases at V and 3 bases at J, with 14 bases in the middle. The CDR3 region is CACQAASGNTIYF. The CDR3, as DNA: TGTGCCTGTCAGGCCGCGAGTGGAAACACCATATATTTT.

The chain carries TRBV7-9 and TRBJ2-4; 8 bases agree with TRBD1. Per germline, CDR1 SEHNR and CDR2 FQNEAQ (reference sequence). After removal of 5 bases from V and 0 bases from J, the junction contained 6 bases not matched to a gene. This CDR3 has 16 residues. The CDR3 DNA follows: TGTGCCAGCAGCCTAGAACAGGGGGGAGCCAAAAACATTCAGTACTTC. Protein sequence: CASSLEQGGAKNIQYF. Full variable domain (remainder filled in from reference TRBV7-9 and TRBJ2-4): DTGVSQNPRHKITKRGQNVTFRCDPISEHNRLYWYRQTLGQGPEFLTYFQNEAQLEKSRLLSDRFSAERPKGSFSTLEIQRTEQGDSAMYLCASSLEQGGAKNIQYFGAGTRLSVL.

This chain uses TRBV9 with TRBJ2-2; a weak D match, TRBD1 (7 bases). V was cut by 5 bases and J by 7 bases, with 12 bases left in between. From germline, CDR1 is SGDLS and CDR2 YYNGEE. The CDR3 is 13 residues long. This chain's CDR3 is CASRSGGYGELFF. DNA for the CDR3: TGTGCCAGCAGATCAGGGGGGTACGGGGAGCTGTTTTTT.

The chain combines TRBV3-1 (or the pseudogene TRBV3-2) with TRBJ2-7; D not certain. Trimming removed 4 bases at V and 2 bases at J, with 3 bases between. Germline CDR1 is LGHDT and CDR2 is YNNKEL (reference sequence). CDR3 size: 11 residues. The CDR3 DNA reads TGTGCCAGCAGCCGTACCTACGAGCAGTACTTC. Protein product: CASSRTYEQYF.

The rearrangement uses TRBV5-1 and TRBJ2-2, with TRBD2 identical over 8 bases. The CDR3 consists of 15 residues. V gave up 0 bases and J gave up 6 bases; unmatched junction bases: 4. Germline V gives CDR1 SGHRS, CDR2 YFSETQ. CDR3 protein: CASSLEAGAAGELFF. As DNA, the CDR3 is TGCGCCAGCAGCTTGGAAGCGGGAGCAGCCGGGGAGCTGTTTTTT.

This clone was counted only a few times. The DNA for the CDR3 is TGTGCCAGCAGCCTTGGACAGGGCTCTGGAAACACCATATATTTT. Its translation is CASSLGQGSGNTIYF. This chain connects TRBV7-2 to TRBJ1-3, with 8 nucleotides matching TRBD1. From germline, CDR1 is SGHTA and CDR2 FQGNSA. V trimming: 5 bases; J trimming: 0 bases; junction bases outside the gene matches: 3. CDR3 length: 15 amino acids.

V usage is TRBV7-2 and J usage is TRBJ2-2; D is perhaps TRBD1 (6 bases). Germline assignment: CDR1 SGHTA and CDR2 FQGNSA. Trimming stripped 5 bases from V and 2 bases from J, with 9 bases between. The CDR3 is 14 residues long. The CDR3 nucleotides read TGTGCCAGCAGCCGGGACACTAACACCGGGGAGCTGTTTTTT. Amino acids: CASSRDTNTGELFF.

V gene TRBV19 combines with J gene TRBJ2-1, with 10 nucleotides matching TRBD2. The CDR3 extends over 19 amino acids. V dropped 5 bases and J dropped 0; count of bases not matched to a gene: 13. Germline CDR1 and CDR2: LNHDA and SQIVND (reference sequence). The CDR3 DNA reads TGTGCCAGTAGTGCCCGAGTAGCGGGGGGAATGAGCTCCTACAATGAGCAGTTCTTC. It is translated as CASSARVAGGMSSYNEQFF.

The chain uses TRBV6-5 and TRBJ2-2; possible D gene TRBD2, 6 bases. The CDR3 has 13 amino acids. Deletions cut 10 bases from V and 6 bases from J, with 15 bases between. Looked up from germline, CDR1 is MNHEY and CDR2 is SVGAGI. Here the CDR3 reads CATTGSRAGELFF. For the CDR3, the DNA is TGTGCCACAACCGGGAGCCGGGCCGGGGAGCTGTTTTTT.

The genes are TRBV14 and TRBJ2-6; the D gene is possibly TRBD1 (7 bases). The CDR3 covers 16 residues. V lost 4 bases and J 2 bases, leaving 12 bases between the germline ends. Germline V gene lookup returns CDR1 SGHDN and CDR2 FVKESK. CDR3 protein: CASSPLRGAGANVLTF. Written as DNA, the CDR3 is TGTGCCAGCAGCCCCCTCAGGGGGGCTGGGGCCAACGTCCTGACTTTC.

V gene TRBV7-2 combines with J gene TRBJ2-3; D not certain. Germline assignment: CDR1 SGHTA and CDR2 FQGNSA. Trimming removed 1 base from V and 0 bases from J, with 5 bases in between. The CDR3 is made up of 14 amino acids. The CDR3 reads CASSLEQSTDTQYF. The CDR3 DNA follows: TGTGCCAGCAGCTTAGAACAGAGCACAGATACGCAGTATTTT. Looking up the rest from reference TRBV7-2 and TRBJ2-3 gives the full variable domain: GAGVSQSPSNKVTEKGKDVELRCDPISGHTALYWYRQSLGQGLEFLIYFQGNSAPDKSGLPSDRFSAERTGGSVSTLTIQRTQQEDSAVYLCASSLEQSTDTQYFGPGTRLTVL.

The rearrangement uses TRBV5-6 and TRBJ1-2, with unresolved D. CDR3 size: 14 residues. Trimming stripped 0 bases from V and 4 bases from J, with 10 bases between. Germline assignment: CDR1 SGHDT and CDR2 YYEEEE. The CDR3 coding sequence is TGTGCCAGCAGCTTGGGGCAGGCGCGCTATGGCTACACCTTC. As protein: CASSLGQARYGYTF.

This clone was picked up a small number of times. This sequence joins TRBV9 and TRBJ2-7, with unresolved D. In germline, CDR1 is SGDLS, CDR2 YYNGEE. V lost 2 bases and J lost 2, with 11 bases in between. The CDR3 is made up of 14 amino acids. The CDR3 sequence: CASSVGPPAYEQYF. Here the CDR3 DNA reads TGTGCCAGCAGCGTTGGGCCCCCGGCCTACGAGCAGTACTTC.

This chain connects TRBV11-2 to TRBJ2-3, with D perhaps TRBD2 (5 bases). V was trimmed by 3 bases and J by 0 bases, leaving 13 bases between them. The CDR3 totals 16 residues. Germline V gene data show CDR1 as SGHAT and CDR2 as FQNNGV. CDR3 DNA sequence: TGTGCCAGCAGCTTTTCGACTACCGAAAGCACAGATACGCAGTATTTT. It specifies CASSFSTTESTDTQYF.